The entry below gives a single T cell receptor beta chain sequence along with its context. What this receptor recognizes is not known. Base-call qualities are not available, and no considerably larger clone is one nucleotide away. According to the germline V gene, CDR1 reads KGHDR and CDR2 reads SFDVKD. V loses 0 bases of germline sequence and J loses 4 bases, and the interval between the two ends is 13 bases. The CDR3 holds 16 amino acids from the cysteine to the phenylalanine. The CDR3 DNA has 48 bases and is translated from base 1. TCRbeta CDR3 regions were amplified from genomic DNA using the immunoSEQ Assay, a bias-controlled multiplex PCR. The study's own analysis went as follows. Nucleated cell counts per sample were estimated from amplification of reference gene primers within the assay. To quantify the absolute abundance of each unique TCRbeta CDR3 rearrangement, sequence reads were collapsed and filtered. For each sample, productive Simpson clonality was calculated by taking the square root of Simpson's diversity index across productive rearrangements. TCRdb obtained this table from immuneACCESS and retained in-frame rearrangements with V and J assigned. These tables miss some clones; where compared with another copy, unresolved V genes account for less than half of the shortfall, and the remainder is unexplained. That table supplies the V and J calls and clone size; D and trimming were determined from the DNA. The sample includes under 300,000 clones, with 86% observed a single time. The ten largest clonotypes hold roughly 5.8% of the sample.

This entry is derived from a study of blood T cell repertoires in COVID-19 (dated by TCRdb to about 2020). In the study overall: Samples from collaborators originated in the United States, Italy and Spain and spanned both the acute and convalescent phases of COVID-19. A freely available public database, intended as a resource for researchers studying the immune response to SARS-CoV-2, is where the repertoires were released. The dataset comprised deeply sampled blood TCRbeta repertoires from subjects exposed to, actively infected with, or recovered from COVID-19. Samples were obtained from the ongoing ImmuneRACE study (first 160 participants) and from about 1,300 subjects provided by 6 global collaborators. The sample metadata nearly always contained a de-identified subject ID, COVID-19 status, age in years and sex. The material from the prospective study consisted of cDNA or gDNA derived from T cells, B-cell-depleted T cells, or PBMCs. Where available, HLA class I and class II types were obtained from metadata supplied by the sample provider rather than from assay-based typing.

Each collaborating institution followed its own protocols to collect whole blood in K2EDTA tubes. For TCRbeta analysis, collaborator samples were shipped as frozen whole blood, as isolated PBMCs, or as DNA extracted from either sample type. Study-wide findings and limitations: Clinical and demographic metadata were provided uncurated, with the amount varying by source and participant.

The rearrangement joined TRBV24-1 to TRBJ2-3; the D gene is perhaps TRBD1, on 5 matching bases. The sequencing input was peripheral blood. The source of this sequence is a man in his sixties with acute or convalescent COVID-19. The DNA is as follows: TGTGCCACCAGTGATTTGGGGGCAGGGTACTCAGATACGCAGTATTTT. It specifies CATSDLGAGYSDTQYF.